The rows below give T cell receptor beta chains drawn from one sample of a study of OX40 agonist ivuxolimab in advanced cancers. This table comes from immunoSEQ multiplex PCR, and its TCRdb copy is limited to in-frame clones, with some not included. The sample holds about 38,000 clones, about 82% seen once. The sequencing here drew on CD4+ or CD8+ T cells sorted from blood, taken in a trial of the OX40 agonist ivuxolimab. The origin of the receptors is an adult with an advanced solid tumor such as melanoma, head and neck, liver or kidney cancer. The CDR3 runs from the conserved cysteine through the conserved F or W. The D gene is left open where the match is weak. A clone size is listed for some rows: how often the clone was seen (once, few, many), or a class if it is expanded.

D	V	size	J	DNA	CDR3
NA	TRBV5-1	few	TRBJ1-1	TGCGCCAGCAGCTTGGAGCCCACTGGGCTGAACACTGAAGCTTTCTTT	CASSLEPTGLNTEAFF
NA	TRBV6-1	NA	TRBJ1-1	TGTGCCAGCACATGGCAGCTAAACACTGAAGCTTTCTTT	CASTWQLNTEAFF
NA	TRBV10-3	once	TRBJ2-1	TGTGCCATCAGGACCCAGACTAGGGTCAATGAGCAGTTCTTC	CAIRTQTRVNEQFF
NA	TRBV19	NA	TRBJ1-5	TGTGCCAGTAGTTTACAGAGCCCTAGCAATCAGCCCCAGCATTTT	CASSLQSPSNQPQHF
NA	TRBV5-1	NA	TRBJ2-7	TGCGCCAGCAGCGCTGACAACTACGAGCAGTACTTC	CASSADNYEQYF
TRBD1	TRBV6-5	NA	TRBJ2-7	TGTGCCAGCTTGGGACAGGGGGCCTACGAGCAGTACTTC	CASLGQGAYEQYF
NA	TRBV28	NA	TRBJ2-1	TGTGCCAGCAGTGTCTGGGACAATGAGCAGTTCTTC	CASSVWDNEQFF
TRBD2	TRBV5-8	NA	TRBJ2-1	TGTGCCAGCAGCCGGACTTCTACCGGGACTAGCGGGGACAATGAGCAGTTCTTC	CASSRTSTGTSGDNEQFF
TRBD1	TRBV6-1	NA	TRBJ1-5	TGTGCCAGCAGTCTCCCAGAGACAGGGGATCAGCCCCAGCATTTT	CASSLPETGDQPQHF
TRBD2	TRBV2	NA	TRBJ2-3	TGTGCCAGCAGTGAAGGGAGCGGGGCGAGCACAGATACGCAGTATTTT	CASSEGSGASTDTQYF
NA	TRBV15	NA	TRBJ2-7	TGTGCCACCAGCAGAGATCCAGGGGCCATCTACGAGCAGTACTTC	CATSRDPGAIYEQYF
NA	TRBV9	NA	TRBJ2-2	TGTGCCAGCAGCTTCAGGGGCGCGAACACCGGGGAGCTGTTTTTT	CASSFRGANTGELFF
NA	TRBV27	NA	TRBJ1-5	TGTGCCAGCAGTTTATCGAAGGACAGAGCCAATCAGCCCCAGCATTTT	CASSLSKDRANQPQHF
TRBD1	TRBV28	NA	TRBJ1-4	TGTGCCAGCAAAGACCCCTCAGGGGGGAGAGAAAAACTGTTTTTT	CASKDPSGGREKLFF
TRBD1	TRBV6-5	NA	TRBJ2-7	TGTGCCAGCAGTTTAGACAGGGGTCTCGACGAGCAGTACTTC	CASSLDRGLDEQYF
NA	TRBV5-1	NA	TRBJ2-3	TGCGCCAGCAGCGCCGACAGACCCACAGATACGCAGTATTTT	CASSADRPTDTQYF
TRBD1	TRBV5-4	NA	TRBJ2-2	TGTGCCAGCGGGGACAGGGCTGACGGGGAGCTGTTTTTT	CASGDRADGELFF
NA	TRBV6-6	NA	TRBJ1-2	TGTGCCAGCAGTTACTCTGGCAGGCCCGGTGGCTACACCTTC	CASSYSGRPGGYTF
NA	TRBV28	once	TRBJ2-2	TGTGCCAGCAGTCCCGGGACTAACACCGGGGAGCTGTTTTTT	CASSPGTNTGELFF
NA	TRBV19	NA	TRBJ2-7	TGTGCCAGTAGTACCCGGGACGGGACCTACGAGCAGTACTTC	CASSTRDGTYEQYF
TRBD1	TRBV19	NA	TRBJ2-5	TGTGCCAGTAGTCAGACAGGGGGCGCGGAGACCCAGTACTTC	CASSQTGGAETQYF
TRBD1	TRBV30	NA	TRBJ2-1	TGTGCCTGGGGACAGGGAACCCATGAGCAGTTCTTC	CAWGQGTHEQFF
TRBD1	TRBV6-5	NA	TRBJ2-3	TGTGCCAGCAGCAAACAGGGGGACACAGATACGCAGTATTTT	CASSKQGDTDTQYF
NA	TRBV5-1	NA	TRBJ1-1	TGCGCCAGCAGCTTGCAGGGTTCGAACACTGAAGCTTTCTTT	CASSLQGSNTEAFF
NA	TRBV5-1	NA	TRBJ2-3	TGCGCCAGCAGCTTTGGTAGTTCCGCCAGAGATACGCAGTATTTT	CASSFGSSARDTQYF
TRBD2	TRBV28	NA	TRBJ2-3	TGTGCCAGCAGCTGGACTAGCGGGAGCACAGATACGCAGTATTTT	CASSWTSGSTDTQYF
NA	TRBV7-9	NA	TRBJ1-6	TGTGCCAGCAGCGCCTCGCTCAAGAGCTCCTATAATTCACCCCTCCACTTT	CASSASLKSSYNSPLHF
NA	TRBV21-1	NA	TRBJ2-5	TGTGCCAGCAGCAAGACAGGGAGTGGTCAAGAGACCCAGTACTTC	CASSKTGSGQETQYF
NA	TRBV2	many	TRBJ2-7	TGTGCCAGCAGCAGAGGAGGGATAGAGCCCGAGCAGTACTTC	CASSRGGIEPEQYF
NA	TRBV30	once	TRBJ2-1	TGTGCCTGGAGTTTGAGGGACCGGTCTTACAATGAGCAGTTCTTC	CAWSLRDRSYNEQFF
TRBD1	TRBV13	NA	TRBJ1-6	TGTGCCAGCAGCTTAGGACAGGGGAATTCACCCCTCCACTTT	CASSLGQGNSPLHF
NA	TRBV7-9	NA	TRBJ2-5	TGTGCCAGCAGCTTAGTCGGGGTTGGAGAGACCCAGTACTTC	CASSLVGVGETQYF
TRBD2	TRBV29-1	NA	TRBJ2-1	TGCAGCGTCCAACTCGGGGAGGGGTACAATGAGCAGTTCTTC	CSVQLGEGYNEQFF
NA	TRBV7-3	NA	TRBJ2-5	TGTGCCAGCATCGAGGGGGACGGAGAGACCCAGTACTTC	CASIEGDGETQYF
TRBD2	TRBV19	few	TRBJ2-1	TGTGCCAGTTCCCTAGCGGGAGTGGGGGAGCAGTTCTTC	CASSLAGVGEQFF
TRBD2	TRBV12-5	NA	TRBJ2-1	TGTGCTAGTGGTTTGGCCGCGGGGGGCCGATACAATGAGCAGTTCTTC	CASGLAAGGRYNEQFF
NA	TRBV14	NA	TRBJ2-7	TGTGCCAGCAGTTTTAGTGCAGCCTACGAGCAGTACTTC	CASSFSAAYEQYF